Listed here are 22 T cell receptor beta chains from one sample, sequenced in a study of T cell changes during pregnancy in multiple sclerosis. Method: immunoSEQ multiplex PCR; TCRdb's copy keeps in-frame clones and lacks some. This table holds about 110,000 clones, around 90% found once. Sequencing used peripheral blood, obtained in the third trimester of pregnancy. These receptors came from a female donor with multiple sclerosis, enrolled in a pregnancy study.

The J gene is TRBJ2-2, the V gene TRBV2; possibly TRBD1 for D (5 bases). The CDR3 covers 13 residues. Trimming removed 3 bases at V and 4 bases at J, with 6 bases between. CDR1 and CDR2 from the germline V gene are SNHLY and FYNNEI. The CDR3 sequence is CASSETVTGELFF. In nucleotides, the CDR3 is TGTGCCAGCAGTGAGACAGTCACCGGGGAGCTGTTTTTT.

CDR3 amino acids: CASSELAGQTGELFF. CDR3 DNA: TGTGCCAGCAGTGAACTAGCGGGCCAAACCGGGGAGCTGTTTTTT. The chain has TRBV2 and TRBJ2-2; TRBD2 agrees at 8 bases. The CDR3 covers 15 residues. From germline, CDR1 is SNHLY and CDR2 FYNNEI. V was clipped by 2 bases and J by 5 bases; unmatched bases: 4.

The rearrangement joins TRBV7-2 to TRBJ1-6; TRBD1 is a possible D gene (5 bases). Trimming removed 2 bases from V and 7 bases from J, with 12 bases in between. The V gene's germline CDR1 is SGHTA and CDR2 FQGNSA. The CDR3 loop spans 15 amino acids. The CDR3 reads CASSLSNRLNSPLHF. The CDR3 region has the DNA TGTGCCAGCAGCTTATCAAACAGGTTAAATTCACCCCTCCACTTT.

This sequence joins TRBV6-5 and TRBJ2-2; D possibly corresponds to TRBD2 (5 bases). V was clipped by 6 bases and J by 2 bases, with 13 bases between them. The CDR3 consists of 15 residues. Germline values: CDR1 MNHEY, CDR2 SVGAGI. In DNA, the CDR3 is TGTGCCAGCAGAAGGAGGATGGGAAACACCGGGGAGCTGTTTTTT. Protein product: CASRRRMGNTGELFF.

V usage is TRBV5-8 and J usage is TRBJ1-1; D perhaps matches TRBD1 (5 bases). This CDR3 spans 16 amino acids. The V gene's germline CDR1 is SGHTS and CDR2 YDEGEE. Trimming removed 4 bases at V and 5 bases at J, with 21 bases between. The CDR3 here is CASSLAGRASGTEAFF. CDR3 DNA: TGTGCCAGCAGCCTAGCGGGACGGGCATCGGGAACTGAAGCTTTCTTT. Complete variable domain (other parts from reference TRBV5-8 and TRBJ1-1): EAGVTQSPTHLIKTRGQQATLRCSPISGHTSVYWYQQALGLGLQFLLWYDEGEERNRGNFPPRFSGRQFPNYSSELNVNALELEDSALYLCASSLAGRASGTEAFFGQGTRLTVV.

The chain recombines TRBV5-6 with TRBJ2-7, with TRBD1 matching 7 bases. The CDR3 has 14 amino acids. V shed 0 bases and J 4 bases; nucleotides not matched to a gene: 4. CDR1 SGHDT and CDR2 YYEEEE come from the germline V gene. The DNA for the CDR3 is TGTGCCAGCAGCTTGGGGACAGGTGGATACGAGCAGTACTTC. The encoded protein is CASSLGTGGYEQYF.

The chain combines TRBV14 with TRBJ2-7; 11 bases are shared with TRBD2. J was trimmed by 4 bases and V by 2 bases; bases with no gene match: 7. CDR3 length: 16 amino acids. Germline loops: CDR1 SGHDN, CDR2 FVKESK. As DNA, the CDR3 is TGTGCCAGCAGCCAACTAGCGGGGGGCCTATCTTACGAGCAGTACTTC. This codes for CASSQLAGGLSYEQYF.

The genes are TRBV9 and TRBJ2-7; D possibly corresponds to TRBD1 (7 bases). The V gene lost 0 bases and the J gene lost 6 bases, with 16 bases spanning the gap. Germline CDR1 SGDLS, CDR2 YYNGEE. CDR3 length equals 15 residues. In nucleotides, the CDR3 is TGTGCCAGCAGCGTAGCAGGGGGGTCCGATACCGAGCAGTACTTC. Translation gives CASSVAGGSDTEQYF.

The chain uses TRBV19 and TRBJ2-2; D is uncertain. The CDR3 has 12 amino acids. Trimming removed 3 bases from V and 5 bases from J, with 4 bases in between. Looked up from germline, CDR1 is LNHDA and CDR2 is SQIVND (reference sequence). The CDR3 reads CASSILTGELFF. The CDR3 DNA is TGTGCCAGTAGTATTCTAACCGGGGAGCTGTTTTTT. The entire variable domain, with the rest obtained from reference TRBV19 and TRBJ2-2, is as follows: DGGITQSPKYLFRKEGQNVTLSCEQNLNHDAMYWYRQDPGQGLRLIYYSQIVNDFQKGDIAEGYSVSREKKESFPLTVTSAQKNPTAFYLCASSILTGELFFGEGSRLTVL.

V usage is TRBV18 and J usage is TRBJ1-1; TRBD1 matches 9 bases. This CDR3 has 15 residues. The V and J ends lost 4 bases and 1 base, in that order; junction bases with no gene match: 4. Germline assignment: CDR1 KGHSH and CDR2 LQKENI. The CDR3 bases are TGTGCCAGCTCACTACGGACAGGGGAGAACACTGAAGCTTTCTTT. Translating it yields CASSLRTGENTEAFF.

This rearrangement joins TRBV27 to TRBJ2-7; D may be TRBD1 (5 bases). V dropped 6 bases and J dropped 0 bases, with 12 bases sitting between them. The CDR3 loop spans 14 amino acids. Germline values: CDR1 MNHEY, CDR2 SMNVEV (reference sequence). The CDR3 sequence is CASSIVGRSYEQYF. CDR3 in DNA: TGTGCCAGCAGCATAGTGGGGCGCTCCTACGAGCAGTACTTC.

The rearrangement joins TRBV23-1 to TRBJ1-5, with D perhaps TRBD1 (5 bases). TRBV23-1 counts as an open reading frame of uncertain function. Trimming stripped 8 bases from V and 6 bases from J, with 17 bases between. The CDR3 spans 14 residues. CDR3 nucleotide sequence: TGCGCCAGCGGGGCAAAGAGGGGAGGTCAGCCCCAGCATTTT. Its translation: CASGAKRGGQPQHF.

The chain links TRBV5-1 to TRBJ2-1; 9 bases agree with TRBD1. The CDR3 runs to 15 residues. V lost 9 bases, J lost 1 base, and 8 bases stayed unmatched. CDR1 SGHRS and CDR2 YFSETQ come from the germline V gene. Here the CDR3 DNA reads TGCGCCACCGCCATAGGACAGGGGTCCTACAATGAGCAGTTCTTC. This codes for CATAIGQGSYNEQFF.

CDR3 loop: CASSLGAGAGNTEAFF. CDR3 DNA sequence: TGCGCCAGCAGCTTGGGTGCTGGGGCAGGGAACACTGAAGCTTTCTTT. The chain employs TRBV5-1 and TRBJ1-1, with D possibly TRBD1 on 5 matching bases. CDR1 is SGHRS and CDR2 is YFSETQ in the germline V gene. The germline V and J ends were trimmed by 0 bases and 1 base, with 13 bases remaining between them. The CDR3 runs to 16 residues.

The V gene is TRBV7-9, the J gene TRBJ1-2; 8 bases align to TRBD1. The V and J ends lost 5 bases and 0 bases, in that order; junction bases with no gene match: 11. The CDR3 runs to 17 residues. Germline V gene data show CDR1 as SEHNR and CDR2 as FQNEAQ (reference sequence). CDR3 sequence: CASSPFPGQGPNYGYTF. DNA for the CDR3: TGTGCCAGCAGCCCTTTCCCCGGACAGGGCCCTAACTATGGCTACACCTTC.

The rearrangement joins TRBV7-9 to TRBJ2-1; D remains unclear. The CDR3 spans 17 residues. The V and J ends lost 3 bases and 0 bases respectively, with 15 bases between them. Germline CDR1 and CDR2: SEHNR and FQNEAQ (reference sequence). This CDR3 reads CASSLAPGQSSYNEQFF. CDR3 DNA: TGTGCCAGCAGCTTGGCTCCGGGTCAAAGCTCCTACAATGAGCAGTTCTTC.

The chain carries TRBV7-2 and TRBJ2-7; D is possibly TRBD2 (6 bases). Germline V gene lookup returns CDR1 SGHTA and CDR2 FQGNSA. Trimming cost V 2 bases and J 3 bases, with 11 bases left between them. The CDR3 consists of 14 residues. The CDR3 spells CASSLTVGSYEQYF. CDR3 sequence (DNA): TGTGCCAGCAGCTTAACTGTCGGGAGCTACGAGCAGTACTTC.

V and J are TRBV5-6 and TRBJ2-1; possible D gene TRBD1, 6 bases. CDR1 and CDR2 (germline): SGHDT, YYEEEE. V lost 4 bases to trimming and J lost 3 bases, with 8 bases between them. This CDR3 has 13 residues. The CDR3 DNA reads as TGTGCCAGCAGCCAGGGACACTACAATGAGCAGTTCTTC. It yields the protein CASSQGHYNEQFF.

The chain has TRBV9 and TRBJ2-1; 7 bases fit TRBD2. Germline-derived CDR1 and CDR2 are SGDLS and YYNGEE. The length of the CDR3 is 14 residues. The trim removed 0 bases at V and 7 bases at J, leaving 4 bases unmatched. The DNA for the CDR3 is TGTGCCAGCAGCGTAGGCGGGGGTAGGAATGAGCAGTTCTTC. It yields the protein CASSVGGGRNEQFF.

This clone was detected a few times. This chain links TRBV4-1 with TRBJ2-1; D unresolved. This CDR3 comprises 16 residues. Trimming took off 11 bases at V and 1 base at J, with 21 bases between the two ends. Looked up from germline, CDR1 is MGHRA and CDR2 is YSYEKL. As DNA, the CDR3 is TGCGCCGCCGCGGATCTTAATATAGTGTCCTACAATGAGCAGTTCTTC. This gives the protein CAAADLNIVSYNEQFF.

J is TRBJ2-3 and V is TRBV15, with D uncertain. CDR3 length: 13 amino acids. Deletions cut 0 bases from V and 4 bases from J, with 5 bases between. CDR1 and CDR2 from the germline V gene are LNHNV and YYDKDF (reference sequence). DNA of the CDR3: TGTGCCACCAGCAGAGATTATTCAGATACGCAGTATTTT. Its translation is CATSRDYSDTQYF.

The chain is built from TRBV2 and TRBJ1-5; TRBD1 matches at 9 bases. Losses at the gene ends were 6 bases for V and 4 bases for J; bases not matched to a gene: 10. In germline, CDR1 is SNHLY, CDR2 FYNNEI. CDR3 size: 16 residues. CDR3 sequence: CASRGGWDRVNQPQHF. CDR3 bases: TGTGCCAGCAGAGGGGGGTGGGACAGGGTAAATCAGCCCCAGCATTTT.